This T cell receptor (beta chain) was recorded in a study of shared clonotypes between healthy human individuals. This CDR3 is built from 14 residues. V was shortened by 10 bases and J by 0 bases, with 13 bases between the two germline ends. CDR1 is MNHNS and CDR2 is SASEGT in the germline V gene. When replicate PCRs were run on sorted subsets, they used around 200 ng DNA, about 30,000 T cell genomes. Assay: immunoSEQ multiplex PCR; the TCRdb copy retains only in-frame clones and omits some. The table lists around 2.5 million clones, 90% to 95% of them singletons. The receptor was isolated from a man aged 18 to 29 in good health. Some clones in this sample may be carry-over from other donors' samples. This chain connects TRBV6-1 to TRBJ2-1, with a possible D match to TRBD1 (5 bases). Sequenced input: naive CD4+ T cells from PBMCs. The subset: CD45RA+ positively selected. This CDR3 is CAIRQGPSYNEQFF. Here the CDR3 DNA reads TGTGCCATCCGTCAGGGCCCCTCCTACAATGAGCAGTTCTTC.